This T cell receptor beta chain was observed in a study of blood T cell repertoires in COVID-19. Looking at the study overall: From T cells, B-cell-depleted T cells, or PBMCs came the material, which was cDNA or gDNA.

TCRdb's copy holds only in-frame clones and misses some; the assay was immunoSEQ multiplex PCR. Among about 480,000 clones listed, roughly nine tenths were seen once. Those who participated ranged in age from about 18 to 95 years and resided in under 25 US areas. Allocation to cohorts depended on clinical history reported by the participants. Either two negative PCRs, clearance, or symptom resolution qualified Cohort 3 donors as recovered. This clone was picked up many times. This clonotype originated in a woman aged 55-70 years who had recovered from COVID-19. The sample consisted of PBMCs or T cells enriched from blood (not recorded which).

The CDR3 region is CASSPLTSGYSYEQYF. The CDR3 DNA sequence: TGCGCCAGCAGCCCACTAACTAGCGGGTACTCCTACGAGCAGTACTTC. The rearrangement uses TRBV5-1 and TRBJ2-7, with TRBD2 matching 9 bases. V lost 4 bases to trimming and J lost 0 bases; unmatched junction nucleotides: 8. The CDR3 covers 16 residues. Germline V gives CDR1 SGHRS, CDR2 YFSETQ.